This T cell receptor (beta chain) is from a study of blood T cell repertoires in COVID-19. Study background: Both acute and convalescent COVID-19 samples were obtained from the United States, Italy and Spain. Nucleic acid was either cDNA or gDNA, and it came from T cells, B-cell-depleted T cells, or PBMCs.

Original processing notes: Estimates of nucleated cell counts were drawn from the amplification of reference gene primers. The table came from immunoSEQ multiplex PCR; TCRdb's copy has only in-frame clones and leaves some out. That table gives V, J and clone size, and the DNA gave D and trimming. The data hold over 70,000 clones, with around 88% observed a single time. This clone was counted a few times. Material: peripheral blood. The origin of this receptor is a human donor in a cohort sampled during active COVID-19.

In nucleotides, the CDR3 is TGCGCCAGCAGCCAAGGGACTAGCGGGAACTACGAGCAGTACTTC. Translating it yields CASSQGTSGNYEQYF. The chain joins TRBV4-1 to TRBJ2-7; TRBD2 agrees at 12 bases. The germline V gene has CDR1 MGHRA and CDR2 YSYEKL. The CDR3 loop spans 15 amino acids. With V trimmed by 1 base and J by 3 bases, 1 base remained unmatched.